The source of this T cell receptor (beta chain) is a study of beta chain features in type 1 diabetes. Whole-study results and caveats: There was a moderate but significant shortening of TCRB CDR3s in all four CD4+ subsets of Type 1 diabetes patients.

This clone was observed a handful of times. Its antigen remains unknown. The V segment lost 6 bases and the J segment 5 bases; nucleotides outside the gene matches: 8. This CDR3 has 15 residues. Germline values: CDR1 ENHRY, CDR2 SYGVKD. Expressed TCRB transcripts were sequenced because the isolated RNA had all been reverse transcribed beforehand. Sequencing of naive, central memory and regulatory T cell samples gave an average of about 3.7 million reads. Sequencing was performed with immunoSEQ multiplex PCR; in TCRdb, only in-frame clones are kept and a portion is missing. This table holds under 450,000 clones, around 14% found once.

Sequences were obtained from naive CD4+ T cells from blood. The receptor was derived from a man under 40 in good health. This rearrangement joins TRBV10-3 to TRBJ2-1, with 9 nucleotides matching TRBD1. This CDR3 is CAIRTGGTYDNEQFF. The DNA for the CDR3 is TGTGCCATCAGGACAGGGGGGACATATGACAATGAGCAGTTCTTC.